One T cell receptor beta chain is described in this entry. This CDR3 is 12 amino acids long. The V end lost 4 bases, the J end lost 8 bases, and 9 bases lay between the germline ends. The germline V gene has CDR1 LNHDA and CDR2 SQIVND (reference sequence). TCRdb's copy holds only in-frame clones and misses some; the assay was immunoSEQ multiplex PCR. This table has 2.3 million or so clones, approximately 95% appearing once. The entry originates in a study of shared clonotypes between healthy human individuals. The rearrangement uses TRBV19 and TRBJ2-1, with D unresolved. The specimen was naive CD4+ T cells from PBMCs. Documented subset: CD45RA+ positively selected. The source of this sequence is a man aged 18 to 29 in good health. Some clones in this sample may be carry-over from other donors' samples. DNA for the CDR3: TGTGCCAGTAGTAAGTTCCCACATGAGCAGTTCTTC. Translating it yields CASSKFPHEQFF. The full variable domain, completed using reference TRBV19 and TRBJ2-1, is DGGITQSPKYLFRKEGQNVTLSCEQNLNHDAMYWYRQDPGQGLRLIYYSQIVNDFQKGDIAEGYSVSREKKESFPLTVTSAQKNPTAFYLCASSKFPHEQFFGPGTRLTVL.